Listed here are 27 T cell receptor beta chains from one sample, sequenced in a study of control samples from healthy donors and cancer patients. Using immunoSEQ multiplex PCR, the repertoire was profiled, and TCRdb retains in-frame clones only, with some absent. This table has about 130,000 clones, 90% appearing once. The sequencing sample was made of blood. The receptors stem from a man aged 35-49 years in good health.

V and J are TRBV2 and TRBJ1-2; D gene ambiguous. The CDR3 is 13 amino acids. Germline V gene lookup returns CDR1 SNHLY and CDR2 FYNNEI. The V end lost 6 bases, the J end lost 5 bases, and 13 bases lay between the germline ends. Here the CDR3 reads CASSENVGYGYTF. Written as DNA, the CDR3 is TGTGCCAGCAGCGAAAATGTGGGATATGGCTACACCTTC.

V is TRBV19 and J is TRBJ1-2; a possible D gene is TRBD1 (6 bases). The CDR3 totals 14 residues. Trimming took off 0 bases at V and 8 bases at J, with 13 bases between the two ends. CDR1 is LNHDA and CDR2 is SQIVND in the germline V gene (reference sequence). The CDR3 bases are TGTGCCAGTAGTATAGACGCGGACAGTAAGGGCTACACCTTC. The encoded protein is CASSIDADSKGYTF.

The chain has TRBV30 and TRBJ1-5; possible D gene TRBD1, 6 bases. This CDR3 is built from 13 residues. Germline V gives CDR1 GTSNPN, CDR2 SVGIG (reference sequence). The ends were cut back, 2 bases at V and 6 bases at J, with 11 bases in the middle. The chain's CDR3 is CAWSSGEGQPQHF. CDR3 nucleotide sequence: TGTGCCTGGAGTTCAGGGGAGGGTCAGCCCCAGCATTTT. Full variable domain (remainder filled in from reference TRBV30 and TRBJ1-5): SQTIHQWPATLVQPVGSPLSLECTVEGTSNPNLYWYRQAAGRGLQLLFYSVGIGQISSEVPQNLSASRPQDRQFILSSKKLLLSDSGFYLCAWSSGEGQPQHFGDGTRLSIL.

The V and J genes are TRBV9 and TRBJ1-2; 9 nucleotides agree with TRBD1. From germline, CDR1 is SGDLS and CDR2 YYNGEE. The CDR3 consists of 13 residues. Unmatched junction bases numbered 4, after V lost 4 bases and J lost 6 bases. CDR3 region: CASSTRQGDGYTF. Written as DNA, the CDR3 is TGTGCCAGCAGCACGCGACAGGGGGATGGCTACACCTTC.

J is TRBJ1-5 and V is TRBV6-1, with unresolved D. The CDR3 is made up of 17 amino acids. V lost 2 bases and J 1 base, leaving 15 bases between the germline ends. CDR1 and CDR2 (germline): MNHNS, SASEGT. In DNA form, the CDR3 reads TGTGCCAGCAGTGAATCTTTCGGAGTTCGGAGCAATCAGCCCCAGCATTTT. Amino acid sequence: CASSESFGVRSNQPQHF.

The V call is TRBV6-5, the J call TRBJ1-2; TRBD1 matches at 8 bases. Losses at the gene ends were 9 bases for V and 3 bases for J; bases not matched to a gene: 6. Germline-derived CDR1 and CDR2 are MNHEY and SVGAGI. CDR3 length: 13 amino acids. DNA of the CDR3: TGTGCCAGTGAGTCGGGACAGGACTATGGCTACACCTTC. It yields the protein CASESGQDYGYTF.

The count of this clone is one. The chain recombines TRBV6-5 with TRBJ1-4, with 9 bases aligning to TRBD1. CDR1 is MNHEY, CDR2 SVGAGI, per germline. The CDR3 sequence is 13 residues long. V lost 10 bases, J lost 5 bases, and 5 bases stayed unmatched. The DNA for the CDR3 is TGTGCCACCACAGGGGGCATCAATGAAAAACTGTTTTTT. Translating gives CATTGGINEKLFF.

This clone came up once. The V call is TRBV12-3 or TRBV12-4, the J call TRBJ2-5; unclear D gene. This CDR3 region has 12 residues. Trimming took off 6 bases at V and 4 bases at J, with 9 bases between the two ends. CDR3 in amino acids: CASSLQRETQYF. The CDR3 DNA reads TGTGCCAGCAGCCTTCAAAGAGAGACCCAGTACTTC.

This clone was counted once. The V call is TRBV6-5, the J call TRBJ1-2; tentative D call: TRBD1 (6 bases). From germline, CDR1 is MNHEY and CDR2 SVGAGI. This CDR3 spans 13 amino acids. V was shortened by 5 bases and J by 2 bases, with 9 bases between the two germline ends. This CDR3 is CASSKGGNYGYTF. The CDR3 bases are TGTGCCAGCAGTAAGGGGGGCAACTATGGCTACACCTTC.

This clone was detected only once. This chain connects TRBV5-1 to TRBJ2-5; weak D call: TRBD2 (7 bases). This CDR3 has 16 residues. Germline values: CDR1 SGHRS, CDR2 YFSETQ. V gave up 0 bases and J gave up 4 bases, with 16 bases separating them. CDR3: CASSLVRGGSPETQYF. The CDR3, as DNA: TGCGCCAGCAGCTTGGTCCGCGGGGGCTCCCCAGAGACCCAGTACTTC.

The CDR3 region has the DNA TGTGCCAGCAGTGACTCGAATAGCGGTTGGGTGCAGTTCTTC. It translates to CASSDSNSGWVQFF. The rearrangement links TRBV6-4 to TRBJ2-1, with D perhaps TRBD2 (6 bases). V was shortened by 0 bases and J by 12 bases, with 15 bases between the two germline ends. This CDR3 spans 14 amino acids. Germline assignment: CDR1 MRHNA and CDR2 SNTAGT.

The CDR3: CASSSGTSFTEQYF. The CDR3, as DNA: TGTGCCAGCAGCTCTGGGACTAGTTTTACCGAGCAGTACTTC. This chain links TRBV5-8 with TRBJ2-7; TRBD2 aligns across 8 bases. CDR1 and CDR2 from the germline V gene are SGHTS and YDEGEE. Unmatched junction bases numbered 8, after V lost 3 bases and J lost 6 bases. The CDR3 has 14 amino acids.

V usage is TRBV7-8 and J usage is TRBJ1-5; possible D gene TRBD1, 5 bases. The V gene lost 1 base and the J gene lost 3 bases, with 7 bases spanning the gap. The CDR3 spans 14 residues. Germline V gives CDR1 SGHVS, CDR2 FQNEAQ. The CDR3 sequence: CASSLGGYNQPQHF. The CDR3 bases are TGTGCCAGCAGCTTAGGGGGGTACAATCAGCCCCAGCATTTT. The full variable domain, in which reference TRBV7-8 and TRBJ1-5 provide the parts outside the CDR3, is GAGVSQSPRYKVAKRGQDVALRCDPISGHVSLFWYQQALGQGPEFLTYFQNEAQLDKSGLPSDRFFAERPEGSVSTLKIQRTQQEDSAVYLCASSLGGYNQPQHFGDGTRLSIL.

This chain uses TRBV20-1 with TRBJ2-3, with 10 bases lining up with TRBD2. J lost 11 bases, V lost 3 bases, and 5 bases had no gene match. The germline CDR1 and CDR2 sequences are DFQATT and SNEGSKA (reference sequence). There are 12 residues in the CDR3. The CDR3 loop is CSASPASGGQYF. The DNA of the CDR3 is TGCAGTGCTAGTCCGGCTAGCGGGGGGCAGTATTTT.

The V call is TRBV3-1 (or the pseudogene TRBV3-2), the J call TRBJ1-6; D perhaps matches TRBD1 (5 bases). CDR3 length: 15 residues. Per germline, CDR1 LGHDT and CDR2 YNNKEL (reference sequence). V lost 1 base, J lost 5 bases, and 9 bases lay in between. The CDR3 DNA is TGTGCCAGCAGCCAAGGGAGAGGGGATAATTCACCCCTCCACTTT. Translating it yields CASSQGRGDNSPLHF.

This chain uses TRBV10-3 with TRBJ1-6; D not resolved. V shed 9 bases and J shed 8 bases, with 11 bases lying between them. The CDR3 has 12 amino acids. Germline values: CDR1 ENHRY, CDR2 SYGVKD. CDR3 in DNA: TGTGCCATAGGCTTATTCGATTCACCCCTCCACTTT. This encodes CAIGLFDSPLHF.

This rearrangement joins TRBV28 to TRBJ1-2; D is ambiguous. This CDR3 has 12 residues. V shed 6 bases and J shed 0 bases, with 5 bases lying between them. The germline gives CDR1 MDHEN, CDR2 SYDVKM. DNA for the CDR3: TGTGCCAGCAGGGATCCTAACTATGGCTACACCTTC. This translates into CASRDPNYGYTF.

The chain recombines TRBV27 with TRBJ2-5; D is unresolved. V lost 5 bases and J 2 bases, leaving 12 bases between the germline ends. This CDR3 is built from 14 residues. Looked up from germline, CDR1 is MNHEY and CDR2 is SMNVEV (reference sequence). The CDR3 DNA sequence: TGTGCCAGCAGTCCCGGACGTCTACAAGAGACCCAGTACTTC. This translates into CASSPGRLQETQYF.

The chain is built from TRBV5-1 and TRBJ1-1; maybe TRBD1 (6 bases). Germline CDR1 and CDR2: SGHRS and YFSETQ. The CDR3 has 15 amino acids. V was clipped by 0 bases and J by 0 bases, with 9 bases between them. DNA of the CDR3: TGCGCCAGCAGCTTGGCGGGGGCGATGAACACTGAAGCTTTCTTT. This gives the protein CASSLAGAMNTEAFF.

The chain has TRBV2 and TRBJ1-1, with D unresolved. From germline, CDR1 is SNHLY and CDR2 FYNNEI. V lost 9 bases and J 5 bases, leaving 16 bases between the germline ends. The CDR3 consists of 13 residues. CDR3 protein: CASPGPVPTEAFF. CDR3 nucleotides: TGTGCCAGTCCGGGCCCCGTACCAACTGAAGCTTTCTTT.

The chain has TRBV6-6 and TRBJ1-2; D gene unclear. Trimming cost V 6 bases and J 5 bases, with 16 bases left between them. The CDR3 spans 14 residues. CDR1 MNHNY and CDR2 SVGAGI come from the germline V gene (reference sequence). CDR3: CASRAGGDTYGYTF. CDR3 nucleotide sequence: TGTGCCAGCAGGGCGGGCGGGGATACATATGGCTACACCTTC.

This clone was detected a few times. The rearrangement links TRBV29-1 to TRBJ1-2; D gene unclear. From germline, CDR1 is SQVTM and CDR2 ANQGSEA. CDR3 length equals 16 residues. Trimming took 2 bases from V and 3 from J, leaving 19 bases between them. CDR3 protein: CSVEIPQLGDDYGYTF. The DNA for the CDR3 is TGCAGCGTTGAAATCCCACAACTGGGAGATGACTATGGCTACACCTTC.

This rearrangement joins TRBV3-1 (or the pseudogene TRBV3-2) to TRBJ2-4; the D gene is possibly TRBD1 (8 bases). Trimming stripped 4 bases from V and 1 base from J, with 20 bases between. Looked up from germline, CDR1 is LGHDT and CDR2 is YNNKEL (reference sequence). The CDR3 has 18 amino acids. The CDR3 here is CASSPLTGEGPAKNIQYF. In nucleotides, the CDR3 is TGTGCCAGCAGCCCCCTGACAGGGGAGGGACCTGCCAAAAACATTCAGTACTTC.

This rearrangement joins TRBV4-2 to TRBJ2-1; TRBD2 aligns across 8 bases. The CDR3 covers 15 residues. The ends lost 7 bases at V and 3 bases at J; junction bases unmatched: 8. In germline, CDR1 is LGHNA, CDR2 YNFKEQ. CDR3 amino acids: CASNRVSGNYNEQFF. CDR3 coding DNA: TGTGCCAGCAACCGGGTTAGCGGGAACTACAATGAGCAGTTCTTC.

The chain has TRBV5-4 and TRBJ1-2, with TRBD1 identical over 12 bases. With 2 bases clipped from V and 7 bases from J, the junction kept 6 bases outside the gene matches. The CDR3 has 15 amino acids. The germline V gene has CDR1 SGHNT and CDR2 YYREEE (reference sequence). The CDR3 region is CASSFGTGGFSGYTF. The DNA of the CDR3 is TGTGCCAGCAGCTTTGGGACAGGGGGCTTTAGTGGCTACACCTTC.

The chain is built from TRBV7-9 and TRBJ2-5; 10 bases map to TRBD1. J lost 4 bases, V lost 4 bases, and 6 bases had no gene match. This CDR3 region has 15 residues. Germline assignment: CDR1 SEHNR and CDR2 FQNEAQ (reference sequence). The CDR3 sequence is CASSSRQGAGETQYF. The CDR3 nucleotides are TGTGCCAGCAGCTCGAGACAGGGGGCTGGAGAGACCCAGTACTTC.

The chain's CDR3 is CASSELRSSNTIYF. In DNA form, the CDR3 reads TGTGCCAGCAGTGAATTAAGGTCATCAAACACCATATATTTT. The rearrangement joins TRBV25-1 to TRBJ1-3; no definite D call. The CDR3 is 14 amino acids. Looked up from germline, CDR1 is MGHDK and CDR2 is SYGVNS. V was shortened by 1 base and J by 6 bases, with 10 bases between the two germline ends. Full variable domain (outside the CDR3, taken from reference TRBV25-1 and TRBJ1-3): EADIYQTPRYLVIGTGKKITLECSQTMGHDKMYWYQQDPGMELHLIHYSYGVNSTEKGDLSSESTVSRIRTEHFPLTLESARPSHTSQYLCASSELRSSNTIYFGEGSWLTVV.